Shown below are 27 T cell receptor beta chains from a single sample sequenced in a study of Graves' ophthalmopathy and Graves' hyperthyroidism. TCR beta CDR3 regions were amplified from RNA transcripts. HTBI primers were employed in first-round RT-PCR, then a second-round multiplex PCR followed. In TCRdb, the multiplex PCR reads were re-called with MiXCR into one record per CDR3 protein. Here the sample spans 500,000 to 800,000 distinct CDR3 sequences, roughly 39% being singletons. Material for sequencing was peripheral blood. The receptor set was obtained from an adult man with Graves' ophthalmopathy.

This clonotype was counted at least ten times. The CDR3 is CASSRGQGGPYGYTF. As DNA, the CDR3 is TGTGCCAGCAGCCGAGGACAGGGTGGACCCTATGGCTACACCTTC. The chain combines TRBV7-8 with TRBJ1-2, with 8 positions matching TRBD1. V shed 5 bases and J 4 bases; nucleotides not matched to a gene: 9. The CDR3 runs 15 residues. CDR1 is SGHVS, CDR2 FQNEAQ, per germline.

About this clonotype: A much more abundant neighbour one base away suggests this may be a read error. The chain couples TRBV20-1 to TRBJ1-6, with 7 bases that match TRBD1. V dropped 6 bases and J dropped 6; count of bases not matched to a gene: 8. CDR1 and CDR2 from the germline V gene are DFQATT and SNEGSKA (reference sequence). This CDR3 is 14 amino acids long. The CDR3 bases are TGCAGTGCGGGGATCGGGACAGCTAATTCACCCCTCCACTTT. Protein sequence: CSAGIGTANSPLHF.

The chain links TRBV7-3 to TRBJ2-2, with 8 bases fitting TRBD1. The CDR3 length is 16 residues. V shed 0 bases, J shed 6 bases, and the junction held 6 bases outside the gene matches. The germline gives CDR1 SGHTA, CDR2 FQGTGA. Here the CDR3 reads CASSLTMTGVAGELFF. The CDR3, as DNA: TGTGCCAGCAGCTTAACGATGACAGGGGTTGCCGGGGAGCTGTTTTTT.

The table lists this clonotype with many counts. V usage is TRBV7-2 and J usage is TRBJ1-5; D is uncertain. This CDR3 is built from 12 residues. CDR1 is SGHTA and CDR2 is FQGNSA in the germline V gene. Trimming took off 1 base at V and 7 bases at J, with 5 bases between the two ends. CDR3 protein: CASSLVSQPQHF. CDR3 coding DNA: TGTGCCAGCAGCTTAGTTTCCCAGCCCCAGCATTTT.

The rearrangement joins TRBV2 to TRBJ2-7, with a possible D match to TRBD2 (6 bases). Trimming removed 3 bases from V and 4 bases from J, with 16 bases in between. The germline gives CDR1 SNHLY, CDR2 FYNNEI. The CDR3 sequence is 15 residues long. CDR3 protein: CASSDQGGGPYEQYF. CDR3 nucleotides: TGTGCCAGCAGTGACCAGGGAGGAGGGCCTTACGAGCAGTACTTC.

This clonotype was counted ten times or more. V is TRBV7-9 and J is TRBJ2-7; D is uncertain. CDR3 size: 13 residues. Deletions cut 4 bases from V and 7 bases from J, with 14 bases between. Germline V CDR1 and CDR2: SEHNR, FQNEAQ (reference sequence). The CDR3 DNA reads as TGTGCCAGCAGCTCTCTGCCCCTGGATGAGCAGTACTTC. This gives the protein CASSSLPLDEQYF.

Details on this clonotype: Compared with germline, one end of the junction differs, possibly owing to a read error. The V call is TRBV14, the J call TRBJ2-7; the D gene is possibly TRBD1 (6 bases). Germline V gene data show CDR1 as SGHDN and CDR2 as FVKESK. The CDR3 contains 15 residues. CDR3 region: CAGSQDWGLNNEQYF. CDR3 nucleotides: TGTGCCGGCAGCCAGGATTGGGGGCTGAACAATGAGCAGTACTTC.

This clonotype was recorded a few times. The chain combines TRBV9 with TRBJ2-5; unclear D gene. Trimming removed 1 base at V and 10 bases at J, with 14 bases between. The CDR3 has 13 amino acids. The germline V gene encodes CDR1 SGDLS and CDR2 YYNGEE. CDR3 protein: CASSVFTTGNQYF. The CDR3 DNA reads as TGTGCCAGCAGCGTATTTACCACTGGGAACCAGTACTTC.

The chain recombines TRBV12-3 or TRBV12-4 with TRBJ2-7, with unresolved D. CDR3 length equals 13 residues. V lost 2 bases to trimming and J lost 2 bases, with 7 bases between them. The CDR3 spells CASSLYGAYEQYF. Written as DNA, the CDR3 is TGTGCCAGCAGTTTATATGGGGCCTACGAGCAGTACTTC.

The J gene is TRBJ1-1, the V gene TRBV29-1, with TRBD1 identical over 8 bases. Looked up from germline, CDR1 is SQVTM and CDR2 is ANQGSEA. The ends lost 4 bases at V and 4 bases at J; junction bases unmatched: 11. The CDR3 covers 15 residues. As DNA, the CDR3 is TGCAGCGTTGCTCAGGGACAGGAGGTAATCACTGAAGCTTTCTTT. Its protein is CSVAQGQEVITEAFF.

There are many counts of this clonotype. V gene TRBV24-1 combines with J gene TRBJ2-5; D call uncertain. Germline V gene data show CDR1 as KGHDR and CDR2 as SFDVKD. The CDR3 consists of 14 residues. Trimming shortened V by 0 bases and J by 5 bases, and 9 bases separated the two germline ends. CDR3 residues: CATSDLWGDETQYF. The CDR3 bases are TGTGCCACCAGTGATTTGTGGGGTGATGAGACCCAGTACTTC.

The V call is TRBV11-2, the J call TRBJ1-3; 7 bases fit TRBD1. V gave up 8 bases and J gave up 2 bases; unmatched junction bases: 15. The CDR3 is 17 amino acids. Looked up from germline, CDR1 is SGHAT and CDR2 is FQNNGV. The CDR3 is CASSPQSGTATGNTIYF. The CDR3 nucleotides read TGTGCCAGCTCACCACAATCCGGGACAGCAACTGGAAACACCATATATTTT.

The CDR3 reads CATSDSGTVGGNIQYF. CDR3 nucleotides: TGTGCCACCAGTGATTCAGGGACTGTAGGGGGAAACATTCAGTACTTC. The chain links TRBV24-1 to TRBJ2-7; D might be TRBD1 or TRBD2, each matching 6 bases. The J call may be wrong; the DNA end is better matched by TRBJ2-4. CDR1 is KGHDR and CDR2 is SFDVKD in the germline V gene. The CDR3 covers 16 residues.

CDR3 bases: TGTGCCATCAGTGGGCCGGGTAACACTGAAGCTTTCTTT. It yields the protein CAISGPGNTEAFF. The chain carries TRBV10-3 and TRBJ1-1; no firm D call. Germline CDR1 is ENHRY and CDR2 is SYGVKD. The length of the CDR3 is 13 residues. The V end was cut by 4 bases, the J end by 2 bases, with 8 bases between.

The J gene is TRBJ1-4, the V gene TRBV6-5, with D unresolved. CDR3 length equals 17 residues. Between the trimmed V and J ends, which lost 2 bases and 5 bases, there was a span of 18 bases. Germline values: CDR1 MNHEY, CDR2 SVGAGI. CDR3 region: CASSYRRFGRLNEKLFF. Here the CDR3 DNA reads TGTGCCAGCAGTTACCGGAGGTTCGGCAGGTTAAATGAAAAACTGTTTTTT.

The chain links TRBV20-1 to TRBJ1-2; TRBD1 is a possible D gene (5 bases). The V and J ends lost 0 bases and 12 bases respectively, with 14 bases between them. Per germline, CDR1 DFQATT and CDR2 SNEGSKA (reference sequence). This CDR3 is 12 amino acids long. The CDR3 DNA reads as TGCAGTGCTAGAGATATAGCGGGGGGGGACACCTTC. It is translated as CSARDIAGGDTF.

This clonotype was picked up many times. The chain joins TRBV11-2 to TRBJ1-5, with 7 positions matching TRBD1. There are 13 residues in the CDR3. Germline-derived CDR1 and CDR2 are SGHAT and FQNNGV. V lost 5 bases, J lost 5 bases, and 3 bases stayed unmatched. The CDR3 here is CASSGQVDQPQHF. The CDR3 DNA reads TGTGCCAGCAGCGGACAGGTGGATCAGCCCCAGCATTTT.

This clonotype showed up many times. The gene calls are TRBV14 and TRBJ1-5; D unclear. This CDR3 contains 13 residues. Trimming cost V 1 base and J 11 bases, with 12 bases left between them. Germline CDR1 SGHDN, CDR2 FVKESK. CDR3 sequence: CASSQGTAFSQHF. In DNA form, the CDR3 reads TGTGCCAGCAGCCAAGGAACAGCCTTTTCCCAGCATTTT.

This clonotype was seen only a few times. The gene calls are TRBV9 and TRBJ2-7; the D gene is possibly TRBD1 (5 bases). The germline CDR1 and CDR2 sequences are SGDLS and YYNGEE. The length of the CDR3 is 14 residues. V gave up 3 bases and J gave up 3 bases, with 13 bases separating them. The CDR3 DNA follows: TGTGCCAGCAGCGCAAGGGGCAGGGACTACGAGCAGTACTTC. Translated, it gives CASSARGRDYEQYF. The full variable domain, with the rest looked up from reference TRBV9 and TRBJ2-7, is DSGVTQTPKHLITATGQRVTLRCSPRSGDLSVYWYQQSLDQGLQFLIQYYNGEERAKGNILERFSAQQFPDLHSELNLSSLELGDSALYFCASSARGRDYEQYFGPGTRLTVT.

This clonotype was seen repeatedly, ten times or more. The chain joins TRBV10-3 to TRBJ2-5; no clear D. CDR1 ENHRY and CDR2 SYGVKD come from the germline V gene. Trimming shortened V by 2 bases and J by 5 bases, and 9 bases separated the two germline ends. The CDR3 is 13 amino acids. The CDR3 bases are TGTGCCATCAGTGAGGGGGTTGGGGAGACCCAGTACTTC. Its translation is CAISEGVGETQYF.

The table lists this clonotype with many counts. This chain joins TRBV15 and TRBJ1-1; perhaps TRBD1 as D (6 bases). CDR3 length: 13 residues. CDR1 is LNHNV, CDR2 YYDKDF, per germline (reference sequence). Between the trimmed V and J ends, which lost 6 bases and 1 base, there was a span of 9 bases. This chain's CDR3 is CATRSGQNTEAFF. CDR3 DNA: TGTGCCACCAGGTCGGGACAGAACACTGAAGCTTTCTTT.

This clonotype turned up a few times. A read error may account for a junction end that differs from germline. V usage is TRBV5-1 and J usage is TRBJ2-7, with unresolved D. Germline assignment: CDR1 SGHRS and CDR2 YFSETQ. This CDR3 contains 13 residues. The CDR3 DNA is TGCGCCAACAGCTTGGGCAACTCCTACGAGCAGTACTTC. This codes for CANSLGNSYEQYF.

This chain links TRBV5-1 with TRBJ1-2; unclear D gene. From germline, CDR1 is SGHRS and CDR2 YFSETQ. This CDR3 region has 14 residues. V lost 1 base, J lost 7 bases, and 14 bases lay in between. CDR3 residues: CASSLSAGRAGYTF. The CDR3 coding sequence is TGCGCCAGCAGCTTGAGCGCGGGCCGAGCTGGCTACACCTTC.

V usage is TRBV7-3 and J usage is TRBJ2-6; D perhaps matches TRBD1 (6 bases). The CDR3 is made up of 16 amino acids. Trimming took off 5 bases at V and 4 bases at J, with 15 bases between the two ends. Germline CDR1 is SGHTA and CDR2 is FQGTGA. CDR3 bases: TGTGCCAGCAGCGTTGAAACAGGGTCCGGGGCCAACGTCCTGACTTTC. Encoded protein: CASSVETGSGANVLTF.

About this clonotype: This may be a read error, as it is one base from a much larger clone. The V and J genes are TRBV4-3 and TRBJ1-2; no definite D call. The CDR3 is 15 residues long. The germline V gene encodes CDR1 LGHNA and CDR2 YSLEER. This CDR3 is CANSQALQHFYGYTF. The DNA of the CDR3 is TGCGCCAACAGCCAAGCCCTACAGCATTTCTATGGCTACACCTTC.

Remarks on this clonotype: A read error may be the cause here, since a much bigger clone is one base away. The gene calls are TRBV5-1 and TRBJ2-5; 9 bases align to TRBD1. CDR1 SGHRS and CDR2 YFSETQ come from the germline V gene. The CDR3 spans 14 residues. The V segment lost 4 bases and the J segment 3 bases; nucleotides outside the gene matches: 4. The CDR3 region has the DNA TGCGCCAGCAGCCACGGACAGGGGAAAGAGACCCAGTACTTC. Protein: CASSHGQGKETQYF.

This clonotype was observed many times. V gene TRBV7-8 combines with J gene TRBJ1-5, with 9 positions matching TRBD1. The CDR3 is made up of 15 amino acids. Unmatched junction bases numbered 11, after V lost 7 bases and J lost 7 bases. Germline V gene sequence: CDR1 SGHVS, CDR2 FQNEAQ. The CDR3 sequence: CASTATGGLWQPQHF. As DNA, the CDR3 is TGTGCCAGCACCGCGACAGGGGGGCTATGGCAGCCCCAGCATTTT.